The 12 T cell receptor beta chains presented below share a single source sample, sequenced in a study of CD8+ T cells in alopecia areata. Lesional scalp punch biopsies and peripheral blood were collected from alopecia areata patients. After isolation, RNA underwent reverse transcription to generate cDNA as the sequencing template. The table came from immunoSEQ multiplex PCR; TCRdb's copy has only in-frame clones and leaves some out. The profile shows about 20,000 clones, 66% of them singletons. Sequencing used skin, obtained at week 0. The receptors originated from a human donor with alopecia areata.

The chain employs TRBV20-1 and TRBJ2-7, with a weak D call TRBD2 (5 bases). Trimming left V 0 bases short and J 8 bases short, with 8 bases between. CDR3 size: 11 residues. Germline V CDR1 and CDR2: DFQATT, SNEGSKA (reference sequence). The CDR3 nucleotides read TGCAGTGCTAGAGATGGGAGACAGCAGTACTTC. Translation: CSARDGRQQYF.

In nucleotides, the CDR3 is TGTGCCAGCAGTTACTCGAACAGGGGGTACACCGGGGAGCTGTTTTTT. It encodes CASSYSNRGYTGELFF. This rearrangement joins TRBV6-5 to TRBJ2-2, with 8 bases matching TRBD1. Per the germline V gene, CDR1 is MNHEY and CDR2 is SVGAGI. V gave up 0 bases and J gave up 3 bases; unmatched junction bases: 3. CDR3 size: 16 residues.

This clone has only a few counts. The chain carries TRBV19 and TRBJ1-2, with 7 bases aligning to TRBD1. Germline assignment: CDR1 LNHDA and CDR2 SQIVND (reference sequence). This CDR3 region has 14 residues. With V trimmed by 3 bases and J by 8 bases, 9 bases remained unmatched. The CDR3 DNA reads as TGTGCCAGTAGTATGAGACAGGGCTTCGGGGGCTACACCTTC. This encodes CASSMRQGFGGYTF.

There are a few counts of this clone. CDR3 protein: CAISESTGGLGEQFF. In DNA, the CDR3 is TGTGCCATCAGTGAGTCGACGGGGGGGCTTGGTGAGCAGTTCTTC. V and J are TRBV10-3 and TRBJ2-1, with TRBD2 matching over 8 bases. Trimming at V came to 0 bases and at J to 9 bases, leaving 7 bases not matched to a gene. This CDR3 comprises 15 residues. Germline assignment: CDR1 ENHRY and CDR2 SYGVKD.

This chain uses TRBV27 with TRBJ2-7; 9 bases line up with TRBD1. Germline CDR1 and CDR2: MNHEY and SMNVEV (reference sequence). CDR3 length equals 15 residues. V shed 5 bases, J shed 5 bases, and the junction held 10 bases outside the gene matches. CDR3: CASSPSWDRVNEQYF. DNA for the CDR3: TGTGCCAGCAGTCCCTCCTGGGACAGGGTCAACGAGCAGTACTTC.

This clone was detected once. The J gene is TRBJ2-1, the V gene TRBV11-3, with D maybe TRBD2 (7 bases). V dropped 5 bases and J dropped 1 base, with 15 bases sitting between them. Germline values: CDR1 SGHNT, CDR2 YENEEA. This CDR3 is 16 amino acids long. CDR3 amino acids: CASSRGGQPSYNEQFF. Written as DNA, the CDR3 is TGTGCCAGCAGCCGCGGGGGCCAACCATCCTACAATGAGCAGTTCTTC.

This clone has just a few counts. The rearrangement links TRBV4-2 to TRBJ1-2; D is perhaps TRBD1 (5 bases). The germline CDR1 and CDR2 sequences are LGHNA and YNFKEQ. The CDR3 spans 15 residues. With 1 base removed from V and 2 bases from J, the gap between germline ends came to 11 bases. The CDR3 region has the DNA TGTGCCAGCAGCCAAGCACGACAGTTAAACTATGGCTACACCTTC. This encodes CASSQARQLNYGYTF.

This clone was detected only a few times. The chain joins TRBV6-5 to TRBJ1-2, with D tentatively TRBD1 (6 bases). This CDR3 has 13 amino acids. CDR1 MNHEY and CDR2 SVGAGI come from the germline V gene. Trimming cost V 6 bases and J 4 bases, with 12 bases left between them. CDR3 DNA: TGTGCCAGCAGACCCGGACAGTCCTATGGCTACACCTTC. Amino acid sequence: CASRPGQSYGYTF.

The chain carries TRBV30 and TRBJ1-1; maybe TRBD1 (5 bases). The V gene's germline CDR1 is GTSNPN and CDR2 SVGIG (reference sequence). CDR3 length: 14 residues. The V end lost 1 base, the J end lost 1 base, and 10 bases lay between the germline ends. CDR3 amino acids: CAWSATATNTEAFF. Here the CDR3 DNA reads TGTGCCTGGAGTGCGACAGCCACGAACACTGAAGCTTTCTTT.

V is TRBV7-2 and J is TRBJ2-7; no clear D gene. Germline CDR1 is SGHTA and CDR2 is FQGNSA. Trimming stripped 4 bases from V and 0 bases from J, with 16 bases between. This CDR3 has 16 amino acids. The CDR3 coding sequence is TGTGCCAGCAGCTATTTCCTTGCGGCTAGCTCCTACGAGCAGTACTTC. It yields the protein CASSYFLAASSYEQYF.

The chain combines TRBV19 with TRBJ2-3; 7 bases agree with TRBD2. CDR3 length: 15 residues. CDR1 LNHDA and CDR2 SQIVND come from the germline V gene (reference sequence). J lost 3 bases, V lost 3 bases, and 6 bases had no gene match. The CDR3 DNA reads TGTGCCAGTAGTATTGGGGAGGGAGTAACAGATACGCAGTATTTT. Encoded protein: CASSIGEGVTDTQYF.

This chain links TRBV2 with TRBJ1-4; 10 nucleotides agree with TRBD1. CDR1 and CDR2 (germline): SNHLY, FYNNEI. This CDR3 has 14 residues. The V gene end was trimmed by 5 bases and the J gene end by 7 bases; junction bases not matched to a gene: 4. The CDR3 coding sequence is TGTGCCAGCAGTTGGGACAGGGGAGGTGAAAAACTGTTTTTT. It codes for CASSWDRGGEKLFF.